A selection of T cell receptor beta chains follows, all from one sample in a study of Graves' ophthalmopathy and Graves' hyperthyroidism. TCRdb analysed the multiplex PCR reads with MiXCR anew, one entry per CDR3 protein. The sample lists about 740,000 distinct CDR3 sequences, 35% to 50% occurring once. The sample taken for sequencing was peripheral blood. The origin of the receptors is an adult man with Graves' ophthalmopathy. Both conserved end residues are part of each CDR3. The D gene is left open where the match is weak. Size is omitted from some rows. Given values are once, few, many or a class for expanded clones.

V,J,size,D,DNA,CDR3
TRBV10-3,TRBJ1-1,once,.,TGTGCCACCCAGGGGACTGAAGCTTTCTTT,CATQGTEAFF
TRBV29-1,TRBJ1-5,.,TRBD1,TGCAGCGTTGCCCGGGACAGAACTAGCAATCAGCCCCAGCATTTT,CSVARDRTSNQPQHF
TRBV29-1,TRBJ1-1,many,.,TGCAGCGCCTCGGGACCCTTGGGGGCTGAAGCTTTCTTT,CSASGPLGAEAFF
TRBV7-9,TRBJ1-2,.,.,TGTGCCAGCAGCTTAGACAGTGGGCGGTCGTACAACTATGGCTACACCTTC,CASSLDSGRSYNYGYTF
TRBV11-2,TRBJ2-7,.,.,TGTGCCAGCAGTACCTCGACAGGAGCCTACGAGCAGTACTTC,CASSTSTGAYEQYF
TRBV5-1,TRBJ2-7,.,TRBD2,TGCGCCAGCAGGGTTAGCGGGATCTACGAGCAGTACTTC,CASRVSGIYEQYF
TRBV7-9,TRBJ1-2,many,TRBD1,TGTGCCAGCAGCCAAGGACAGGGGGCTGGCTACACCTTC,CASSQGQGAGYTF
TRBV6-5,TRBJ1-2,.,.,TGTGCCAGCAGAAAGCAGGGTTCTAACTATGGCTACACCTTC,CASRKQGSNYGYTF
TRBV14,TRBJ2-7,.,.,TGTGCCAGCAGCCAAACCTCAGGGGGGTACGAGCAGTACTTC,CASSQTSGGYEQYF
TRBV24-1,TRBJ1-5,.,TRBD1,TGTGCCACCAGTGACCAAGGGAACAGGGGAGATCAGCCCCAGCATTTT,CATSDQGNRGDQPQHF
TRBV7-9,TRBJ2-2,.,.,TGTGCCAGCAGTTACTCAACAGGGAACACCGGGGAGCTGTTTTTT,CASSYSTGNTGELFF
TRBV7-8,TRBJ1-2,.,.,TGTGCCAGCAACCTTACCGACAGCCTCACCTTC,CASNLTDSLTF
TRBV30,TRBJ1-2,few,.,TGTGCCTGGAGTGTGGCAGGAAACTATGGCTACACCTTC,CAWSVAGNYGYTF
TRBV7-9,TRBJ2-7,.,TRBD1,TGTGCCAGCAGCCAAGATCCGCAGGGACAGAGTTCCTCCTACGAGCAGTACTTC,CASSQDPQGQSSSYEQYF
TRBV6-1,TRBJ2-7,.,TRBD2,TGTGCCAGCGGCCGGGGGGGGACCCTCGACTACGAGCAGTACTTC,CASGRGGTLDYEQYF
TRBV9,TRBJ1-3,.,.,TGTGCCAGCAGCCCCACAGGGACGGCTGGAAACACCATATATTTT,CASSPTGTAGNTIYF
TRBV2,TRBJ1-2,once,.,TGTGCCAGCAGTACAGGGAGCACCGGGGGCGTGGGTGGCTACACCTTC,CASSTGSTGGVGGYTF
TRBV9,TRBJ2-7,.,.,TGTGCCAGCAGCCAACAATCAAGCCGGGGGAACGAGCAGTACTTC,CASSQQSSRGNEQYF
TRBV10-3,TRBJ2-6,many,.,TGTGCCAGCACCCAAGTCCTCGTCGGGGCCAACGTCCTGACTTTC,CASTQVLVGANVLTF
TRBV10-3,TRBJ2-7,many,TRBD1,TGTGCCATCAGGACAGGGGGCTACGAGCAGTACTTC,CAIRTGGYEQYF
TRBV11-2,TRBJ1-3,few,.,TGCGCCAGCAGCCAAGATATCGGAAACACCATATATTTT,CASSQDIGNTIYF
TRBV7-9,TRBJ1-2,many,TRBD1,TGTGCCAGCAGCTTAGCAGGGGGCGCCAACTATGGCTACACCTTC,CASSLAGGANYGYTF
TRBV25-1,TRBJ2-7,.,TRBD1,TGTGCCAGCAGAACATTGGACAGGGTGTTCCGCGGACAGATCTACGAGCAGTACTTC,CASRTLDRVFRGQIYEQYF
TRBV7-9,TRBJ2-5,.,TRBD2,TGTGCCAGCAGCTTCGGGCTCGTAGCGGGAGAAGAGACCCAGTACTTC,CASSFGLVAGEETQYF
TRBV29-1,TRBJ2-5,.,.,TGCAGCGTCGTGGTCGCTAGCGAGACCCAGTACTTC,CSVVVASETQYF
TRBV10-2,TRBJ2-7,.,.,TGCGCCAGCACCAGGACCGGTCCCTACGAGCAGTACTTC,CASTRTGPYEQYF
TRBV20-1,TRBJ1-1,.,TRBD1,TGCAGTGCCATCCGGGACAGGGAAGAAGCTTTCTTT,CSAIRDREEAFF
TRBV15,TRBJ2-6,.,TRBD1,TGTGCCACCAGAGGCACAGGGGGAGCTGGGGCCAACGTCCTGACTTTC,CATRGTGGAGANVLTF
TRBV11-1,TRBJ1-4,few,.,TGTGCCAGCAGCTTAGCACGGACGTCTGAAAAACTGTTTTTT,CASSLARTSEKLFF
TRBV7-2,TRBJ1-1,.,.,TGTGCCAGCAGCTTAGTAGTACGTTATTCGGAAGCTTTCTTT,CASSLVVRYSEAFF
TRBV20-1,TRBJ1-3,.,.,TGCAGTGCTATCCCGTTAGATGGACCTGGAAACACCATATATTTT,CSAIPLDGPGNTIYF
TRBV29-1,TRBJ1-4,many,TRBD1,TGCAGCGTTGAGGCAGGAACAGGGGGCGTGTGGTCCGAAAAACTGTTTTTT,CSVEAGTGGVWSEKLFF
TRBV2,TRBJ1-5,few,TRBD1,TGTGCCAGCAGAGGGACAGGGGGTCGCAATCAGCCCCAGCATTTT,CASRGTGGRNQPQHF
TRBV29-1,TRBJ2-7,many,.,TGCAGCGTTGAAGAAATCTCGGCCAGTGGAGGCTACGAGCAGTACTTC,CSVEEISASGGYEQYF
TRBV25-1,TRBJ1-4,few,.,TGTGCCAGCAGTGATAGTGCCGGGCACAATGAAAAACTGTTTTTT,CASSDSAGHNEKLFF
TRBV29-1,TRBJ2-2,many,TRBD1,TGCAGCGTGGAGGACAGGGGGGAACGCGGGGAGCTGTTTTTT,CSVEDRGERGELFF
TRBV19,TRBJ2-2,few,.,TGTGCCAGTAGTATAGACAGGGCATCTGGCACCGGGGAGCTGTTTTTT,CASSIDRASGTGELFF
TRBV20-1,TRBJ2-7,.,.,TGCAGTGCTAGCCCCATTCGGTCCTCCTACGAGCAGTACTTC,CSASPIRSSYEQYF
TRBV15,TRBJ2-6,.,.,TGTGCCACCAGCAGGGATTTTGGGGCCAACGTCCTGACTTTC,CATSRDFGANVLTF
TRBV10-3,TRBJ1-5,many,.,TGTGCCATCAGTGAAGGGGAACGACACAATCAGCCCCAGCATTTT,CAISEGERHNQPQHF
TRBV15,TRBJ1-5,.,TRBD1,TGTGCCACCAGCCGAGGACAGGGGGCGCCTCAGCCCCAGCATTTT,CATSRGQGAPQPQHF
TRBV29-1,TRBJ2-5,.,.,TGCAGCAGCCAAGTTGGGGGGCGCCAAGAGACCCAGTACTTC,CSSQVGGRQETQYF
TRBV2,TRBJ1-6,.,TRBD1,TGTGCCAGCAGGCGGGACAGGTCCTATAATTCACCCCTCCACTTT,CASRRDRSYNSPLHF
TRBV25-1,TRBJ2-3,.,TRBD2,TGTGCCAGCAGCGCGCCACTAGCGGGGGTCACTCAAAGCACAGATACGCAGTATTTT,CASSAPLAGVTQSTDTQYF
TRBV7-9,TRBJ1-4,many,TRBD1,TGTGCCAGCAGCCAGACAGGGGGCGTAGGAGAAAAACTGTTTTTT,CASSQTGGVGEKLFF
TRBV9,TRBJ2-7,.,TRBD2,TGTGCCAGCAGCGAAGTCGGCCTAGCGGGAGTCGAAGAGCAGTACTTC,CASSEVGLAGVEEQYF
TRBV2,TRBJ1-5,many,TRBD1,TGTGCCAGCAGTCTAAGATCAGGGGGGAATCAGCCCCAGCATTTT,CASSLRSGGNQPQHF
TRBV25-1,TRBJ1-2,.,TRBD1,TGTGCAGTCAGCCACACAGGGGAAGGTGGCTACACCTTC,CAVSHTGEGGYTF
TRBV25-1,TRBJ2-2,.,.,TGTGCCAGCAGTTACCCAATCCCGCCCGGGGAGCTGTTTTTT,CASSYPIPPGELFF
TRBV10-2,TRBJ1-4,once,TRBD1,TGCGCCAGCAGTGACGGGACAGGGCGGGGCGAAAAACTGTTTTTT,CASSDGTGRGEKLFF
TRBV6-2/TRBV6-3,TRBJ2-5,.,TRBD2,TGTGCCAGCAGGCTAGCGGGAGGCGGTCGAGAGACCCAGTACTTC,CASRLAGGGRETQYF
TRBV2,TRBJ2-5,.,.,TGTGCCAGCAGTGAAAATACCCCCGTGGAGACCCAGTACTTC,CASSENTPVETQYF